The 15 T cell receptor beta chains below come from one sample, sequenced in a study of cytomegalovirus exposure and HLA in healthy donors. The study ran its PCR with 60 Vbeta and 13 Jbeta primers. Data came from immunoSEQ multiplex PCR; TCRdb stores just in-frame clones and leaves some out. Of 200,000 to 250,000 clones in the sample, about 80% were seen once. The sequenced sample was PBMCs. Receptors originate from a woman between 35 and 50 years old in good health and CMV-seropositive.

This rearrangement joins TRBV2 to TRBJ2-1; 14 positions match TRBD2. Germline V gene data show CDR1 as SNHLY and CDR2 as FYNNEI. This CDR3 has 13 residues. V lost 6 bases, J lost 8 bases, and 0 bases stayed unmatched. CDR3 in DNA: TGTGCCAGCAGGGGACTAGCGGGAGATGAGCAGTTCTTC. As protein: CASRGLAGDEQFF.

J is TRBJ1-2 and V is TRBV7-2; possible D gene TRBD1, 6 bases. CDR3 length: 13 residues. Germline assignment: CDR1 SGHTA and CDR2 FQGNSA. V was pared by 7 bases and J by 3 bases, with 12 bases between. CDR3 region: CASNPQGHYGYTF. CDR3 in DNA: TGTGCCAGCAACCCCCAGGGGCACTATGGCTACACCTTC. Full variable domain (missing parts from reference TRBV7-2 and TRBJ1-2): GAGVSQSPSNKVTEKGKDVELRCDPISGHTALYWYRQSLGQGLEFLIYFQGNSAPDKSGLPSDRFSAERTGGSVSTLTIQRTQQEDSAVYLCASNPQGHYGYTFGSGTRLTVV.

The table lists this clone with a few counts. CDR3 in amino acids: CASSSRTSDSYNEQFF. The CDR3 nucleotides are TGTGCCAGCAGCTCCAGGACTAGCGACTCCTACAATGAGCAGTTCTTC. This chain links TRBV5-6 with TRBJ2-1, with 9 bases that match TRBD2. The length of the CDR3 is 16 residues. In germline, CDR1 is SGHDT, CDR2 YYEEEE. Losses at the gene ends were 3 bases for V and 0 bases for J; bases not matched to a gene: 4.

This clone was counted a few times. This chain uses TRBV14 with TRBJ2-5; 8 bases match TRBD2. V lost 0 bases, J lost 4 bases, and 13 bases stayed unmatched. Germline V gives CDR1 SGHDN, CDR2 FVKESK. This CDR3 has 18 residues. As DNA, the CDR3 is TGTGCCAGCAGCCAAGATGTGTGGGCGGGAGGATTACCAGAGACCCAGTACTTC. Amino acid sequence: CASSQDVWAGGLPETQYF.

V and J are TRBV6-1 and TRBJ1-3; D is ambiguous. Germline loops: CDR1 MNHNS, CDR2 SASEGT. The CDR3 runs 15 residues. V was trimmed by 6 bases and J by 0 bases, leaving 12 bases between them. The CDR3 region has the DNA TGTGCCAGCAGGACTAGCGGATACTCTGGAAACACCATATATTTT. It specifies CASRTSGYSGNTIYF.

The gene calls are TRBV28 and TRBJ2-2, with D possibly being TRBD1 (6 bases). The CDR3 extends over 15 amino acids. Looked up from germline, CDR1 is MDHEN and CDR2 is SYDVKM. Trimming stripped 6 bases from V and 3 bases from J, with 14 bases between. The CDR3 coding sequence is TGTGCCAGCAGACGACCACAGGGTGACACCGGGGAGCTGTTTTTT. Its translation: CASRRPQGDTGELFF.

The chain joins TRBV19 to TRBJ2-1; 8 bases match TRBD2. There are 14 residues in the CDR3. Trimming cost V 3 bases and J 9 bases; bases outside gene matches: 7. Per the germline V gene, CDR1 is LNHDA and CDR2 is SQIVND (reference sequence). The CDR3 sequence: CASSILGTRGEQFF. CDR3 DNA sequence: TGTGCCAGTAGTATTCTTGGGACTAGAGGTGAGCAGTTCTTC.

The chain recombines TRBV30 with TRBJ1-1, with 8 bases fitting TRBD1. Germline V lookup: CDR1 GTSNPN, CDR2 SVGIG (reference sequence). The J segment lost 4 bases and the V segment lost 7 bases, leaving 5 bases of the junction unmatched. This CDR3 is built from 12 residues. For the CDR3, the DNA is TGTGCCTCCAACAGGGGGGGCACTGAAGCTTTCTTT. Protein sequence: CASNRGGTEAFF.

The chain employs TRBV6-5 and TRBJ2-3; no definite D call. Germline V gives CDR1 MNHEY, CDR2 SVGAGI. The CDR3 length is 14 residues. V lost 6 bases, J lost 0 bases, and 10 bases lay in between. The CDR3 bases are TGTGCCAGCAGAATAATGGCTAGCACAGATACGCAGTATTTT. As protein: CASRIMASTDTQYF.

The V call is TRBV6-1, the J call TRBJ2-1; 7 nucleotides match TRBD1. The V gene end was trimmed by 6 bases and the J gene end by 6 bases; junction bases not matched to a gene: 8. In germline, CDR1 is MNHNS, CDR2 SASEGT. The CDR3 is 14 amino acids. Here the CDR3 DNA reads TGTGCCAGCAGGAGACAGGGTGGTGTCAATGAGCAGTTCTTC. Translated, it gives CASRRQGGVNEQFF.

The V call is TRBV5-4, the J call TRBJ1-2, with D perhaps matching TRBD1 (5 bases). The germline V and J ends were trimmed by 2 bases and 6 bases, with 8 bases remaining between them. The CDR3 runs to 12 residues. Germline CDR1 reads SGHNT; CDR2 reads YYREEE (reference sequence). The CDR3 protein is CASSFWGDGYTF. The CDR3 bases are TGTGCCAGCAGCTTTTGGGGGGATGGCTACACCTTC.

The genes are TRBV11-3 and TRBJ2-1, with 9 bases matching TRBD1. The J segment lost 7 bases and the V segment lost 5 bases, leaving 12 bases of the junction unmatched. The CDR3 runs to 16 residues. Per germline, CDR1 SGHNT and CDR2 YENEEA. The CDR3: CASSALPGQGLNEQFF. CDR3 DNA sequence: TGTGCCAGCAGCGCCCTCCCGGGACAGGGTTTGAATGAGCAGTTCTTC.

The chain employs TRBV11-3 and TRBJ2-1; the match to TRBD1 covers 7 bases. Looked up from germline, CDR1 is SGHNT and CDR2 is YENEEA. The CDR3 extends over 16 amino acids. The ends lost 6 bases at V and 2 bases at J; junction bases unmatched: 10. The CDR3 loop reads CASSRATGVTYNEQFF. The CDR3 DNA reads TGTGCCAGCAGTAGGGCCACAGGGGTGACCTACAATGAGCAGTTCTTC.

The chain joins TRBV30 to TRBJ2-5; D perhaps matches TRBD1 (5 bases). CDR3 size: 12 residues. Trimming removed 2 bases at V and 5 bases at J, with 9 bases between. Germline V gene data show CDR1 as GTSNPN and CDR2 as SVGIG (reference sequence). The CDR3 coding sequence is TGTGCCTGGAGTTACCAGGGTGAGACCCAGTACTTC. Protein: CAWSYQGETQYF.

The gene calls are TRBV5-1 and TRBJ2-2; 12 nucleotides match TRBD2. Germline lookup yields CDR1 SGHRS and CDR2 YFSETQ. This CDR3 is 15 amino acids long. The V and J ends lost 4 bases and 7 bases, in that order; junction bases with no gene match: 5. CDR3 bases: TGCGCCAGCAGCCGGACTAGCGGGAAGGTCGGGGAGCTGTTTTTT. It yields the protein CASSRTSGKVGELFF.